Below are 15 T cell receptor beta chains sequenced from a single sample in a study of shared clonotypes between healthy human individuals. TCRdb's copy holds only in-frame clones and misses some; the assay was immunoSEQ multiplex PCR. This repertoire shows roughly 2.4 million clones, more than 90% found once; its top ten account for roughly 0.13%. Sample: naive CD4+ T cells sorted from blood. The subset denotes: CD45RA+ positively selected. These TCRs come from a man aged 18-30 years in good health.

The J gene is TRBJ2-1, the V gene TRBV6-6, with a possible D match to TRBD1 (5 bases). Germline V gene lookup returns CDR1 MNHNY and CDR2 SVGAGI (reference sequence). V dropped 8 bases and J dropped 0 bases, with 14 bases sitting between them. The length of the CDR3 is 15 residues. The CDR3 loop is CASLVRASSYNEQFF. The CDR3 DNA follows: TGTGCCAGCCTAGTCAGGGCCAGCTCCTACAATGAGCAGTTCTTC.

The chain has TRBV4-3 and TRBJ2-2; 9 positions agree with TRBD1. The CDR3 totals 16 residues. With 1 base clipped from V and 5 bases from J, the junction kept 5 bases outside the gene matches. Germline V gives CDR1 LGHNA, CDR2 YSLEER. The chain's CDR3 is CASSQVTGGNTGELFF. CDR3 coding DNA: TGCGCCAGCAGCCAAGTAACAGGGGGCAATACCGGGGAGCTGTTTTTT.

The DNA for the CDR3 is TGTGCCATCAGTTCCGGGACAAGGCAAGAGACCCAGTACTTC. Protein sequence: CAISSGTRQETQYF. The V call is TRBV10-3, the J call TRBJ2-5; D may be TRBD1 (6 bases). The V end was cut by 5 bases, the J end by 2 bases, with 12 bases between. There are 14 residues in the CDR3. The V gene's germline CDR1 is ENHRY and CDR2 SYGVKD.

V usage is TRBV6-5 and J usage is TRBJ2-7, with 9 bases aligning to TRBD1. Trimming removed 2 bases from V and 5 bases from J; junction bases left unmatched: 4. The CDR3 is 14 amino acids. Per the germline V gene, CDR1 is MNHEY and CDR2 is SVGAGI. CDR3 in DNA: TGTGCCAGCAGTTACGGGGGACAGGGAGACGAGCAGTACTTC. It encodes CASSYGGQGDEQYF.

The genes are TRBV4-1 and TRBJ2-3; D gene unclear. V lost 1 base and J 0 bases, leaving 5 bases between the germline ends. Per the germline V gene, CDR1 is MGHRA and CDR2 is YSYEKL. The CDR3 spans 14 residues. CDR3 in DNA: TGCGCCAGCAGCCAAGTCTTGAGCACAGATACGCAGTATTTT. It yields the protein CASSQVLSTDTQYF.

This chain uses TRBV29-1 with TRBJ1-2; D call uncertain. This CDR3 is 14 amino acids long. Germline loops: CDR1 SQVTM, CDR2 ANQGSEA. Trimming took off 8 bases at V and 6 bases at J, with 22 bases between the two ends. For the CDR3, the DNA is TGCAGCCCCCGAGTCGGGGATTGTTGGGATGGCTACACCTTC. Residues: CSPRVGDCWDGYTF.

The chain joins TRBV19 to TRBJ1-2, with D possibly TRBD1 on 5 matching bases. From germline, CDR1 is LNHDA and CDR2 SQIVND (reference sequence). V lost 0 bases, J lost 2 bases, and 16 bases lay in between. The CDR3 loop spans 17 amino acids. CDR3 loop: CASSIDPFPTENYGYTF. As DNA, the CDR3 is TGTGCCAGTAGTATAGATCCATTCCCGACAGAGAACTATGGCTACACCTTC.

As concerns this clone: The sample has other DNA sequences that encode this CDR3 too. The chain links TRBV18 to TRBJ2-5; D not resolved. V lost 2 bases to trimming and J lost 3 bases, with 1 base between them. Germline lookup yields CDR1 KGHSH and CDR2 LQKENI. The length of the CDR3 is 11 residues. CDR3 amino acids: CASSPKETQYF. CDR3 coding DNA: TGTGCCAGCTCACCAAAAGAGACCCAGTACTTC.

Concerning this clone: The same CDR3 also results from other DNA sequences found in this sample. This CDR3 reads CASSQDGLYGYTF. In DNA form, the CDR3 reads TGCGCCAGCAGCCAAGATGGACTATATGGCTACACCTTC. This chain connects TRBV4-3 to TRBJ1-2; no clear D. Germline V gene data show CDR1 as LGHNA and CDR2 as YSLEER. The CDR3 covers 13 residues. V was trimmed by 0 bases and J by 5 bases, leaving 7 bases between them.

The rearrangement links TRBV6-6 to TRBJ2-7, with D unclear. The CDR3 is 12 residues long. The germline V gene has CDR1 MNHNY and CDR2 SVGAGI (reference sequence). V was shortened by 7 bases and J by 2 bases, with 9 bases between the two germline ends. The CDR3 DNA sequence: TGTGCCAGCAATTCCCCAACCTACGAGCAGTACTTC. It encodes CASNSPTYEQYF.

This clone has only a few counts. The same CDR3 can be traced to other DNA sequences in this sample. The rearrangement uses TRBV5-1 and TRBJ1-3, with D maybe TRBD1 (6 bases). The length of the CDR3 is 14 residues. V was trimmed by 3 bases and J by 1 base, leaving 8 bases between them. The germline V gene has CDR1 SGHRS and CDR2 YFSETQ. In nucleotides, the CDR3 is TGCGCCAGCAGCTCCGGACAGTCTGGAAACACCATATATTTT. This gives the protein CASSSGQSGNTIYF.

The chain joins TRBV7-9 to TRBJ1-1; 12 nucleotides match TRBD1. Germline values: CDR1 SEHNR, CDR2 FQNEAQ (reference sequence). The CDR3 contains 15 residues. V lost 1 base and J lost 5; bases outside the gene matches: 2. The DNA of the CDR3 is TGTGCCAGCAGCTTAGGGGGACAGGGGGCAACTGAAGCTTTCTTT. Its translation is CASSLGGQGATEAFF.

The V and J genes are TRBV2 and TRBJ1-5; D possibly corresponds to TRBD1 (5 bases). Germline values: CDR1 SNHLY, CDR2 FYNNEI. This CDR3 has 17 amino acids. V was shortened by 2 bases and J by 3 bases, with 17 bases between the two germline ends. This CDR3 is CASSERGPQVLNQPQHF. The CDR3 DNA reads TGTGCCAGCAGTGAAAGGGGTCCACAGGTACTCAATCAGCCCCAGCATTTT.

V usage is TRBV6-5 and J usage is TRBJ2-7; D possibly matches TRBD1 or TRBD2 (5 bases each). V was trimmed by 4 bases and J by 5 bases, leaving 15 bases between them. The germline V gene encodes CDR1 MNHEY and CDR2 SVGAGI. The CDR3 runs to 14 residues. The CDR3 protein is CASSSNRDGHEQYF. The CDR3 coding sequence is TGTGCCAGCAGTTCTAACCGGGACGGTCACGAGCAGTACTTC.

This chain links TRBV6-1 with TRBJ1-6; D is undetermined. Germline V gene data show CDR1 as MNHNS and CDR2 as SASEGT. The V end lost 7 bases, the J end lost 0 bases, and 10 bases lay between the germline ends. CDR3 length equals 15 residues. The CDR3 DNA sequence: TGTGCCAGCAATCGCGGGAGCTCCTATAATTCACCCCTCCACTTT. Translating it yields CASNRGSSYNSPLHF.